These 24 T cell receptor beta chains came from one sample sequenced in a study of cytomegalovirus exposure and HLA in healthy donors. The PCR was carried out with 60 Vbeta primers and 13 Jbeta primers. Libraries were prepared by immunoSEQ multiplex PCR; TCRdb keeps only in-frame clonotypes and omits some of them. The table records 200,000 to 250,000 clones, about four fifths of them present only once. Source material: PBMCs. These receptors came from a man aged 30 to 39 in good health and CMV-seronegative.

This sequence joins TRBV2 and TRBJ2-4; 9 nucleotides agree with TRBD2. In germline, CDR1 is SNHLY, CDR2 FYNNEI. There are 18 residues in the CDR3. V was pared by 3 bases and J by 8 bases, with 17 bases of the junction left unmatched. CDR3 loop: CASSEWPSQRGAGHIQYF. The CDR3 DNA is TGTGCCAGCAGTGAGTGGCCTTCGCAGCGGGGGGCCGGCCACATTCAGTACTTC.

V usage is TRBV6-6 and J usage is TRBJ1-1, with TRBD1 as a possible D gene (6 bases). The CDR3 has 14 amino acids. V gave up 4 bases and J gave up 5 bases, with 14 bases separating them. Germline V gene lookup returns CDR1 MNHNY and CDR2 SVGAGI (reference sequence). As DNA, the CDR3 is TGTGCCAGCAGTTCCCAGGGGTCGGGGACTGAAGCTTTCTTT. Encoded protein: CASSSQGSGTEAFF.

V and J are TRBV6-1 and TRBJ2-1; 7 nucleotides line up with TRBD1. This CDR3 is built from 14 residues. Germline lookup yields CDR1 MNHNS and CDR2 SASEGT. The V and J ends lost 4 bases and 4 bases, in that order; junction bases with no gene match: 4. DNA of the CDR3: TGTGCCAGCAGTGGGGACAGAGTTTACAATGAGCAGTTCTTC. Translation: CASSGDRVYNEQFF.

The J gene is TRBJ1-1, the V gene TRBV27; no clear D gene. The germline gives CDR1 MNHEY, CDR2 SMNVEV (reference sequence). This CDR3 is built from 13 residues. V shed 5 bases and J shed 11 bases, with 18 bases lying between them. The CDR3 reads CASSPRDGMVAFF. CDR3 bases: TGTGCCAGCAGTCCACGAGACGGGATGGTCGCTTTCTTT.

The rearrangement links TRBV4-1 to TRBJ2-5; 9 positions agree with TRBD2. With V trimmed by 4 bases and J by 1 base, 10 bases remained unmatched. Germline V CDR1 and CDR2: MGHRA, YSYEKL. There are 17 residues in the CDR3. This CDR3 reads CASSLGGIAGVQETQYF. The CDR3 DNA follows: TGCGCCAGCAGCCTAGGGGGGATAGCGGGGGTCCAAGAGACCCAGTACTTC.

This rearrangement joins TRBV9 to TRBJ2-3; D is unresolved. The V end lost 3 bases, the J end lost 6 bases, and 8 bases lay between the germline ends. Germline V lookup: CDR1 SGDLS, CDR2 YYNGEE. The CDR3 has 12 amino acids. CDR3 DNA: TGTGCCAGCAGCGGACTTAGGGATACGCAGTATTTT. Protein product: CASSGLRDTQYF.

The chain has TRBV28 and TRBJ1-1; 8 bases match TRBD1. The length of the CDR3 is 13 residues. Germline V lookup: CDR1 MDHEN, CDR2 SYDVKM. After removal of 8 bases from V and 4 bases from J, the junction contained 6 bases not matched to a gene. This chain's CDR3 is CASLIGQGTEAFF. The DNA for the CDR3 is TGTGCCAGCCTAATAGGACAGGGCACTGAAGCTTTCTTT.

V and J are TRBV9 and TRBJ1-2; D unclear. V shed 3 bases and J shed 8 bases, with 8 bases lying between them. The germline CDR1 and CDR2 sequences are SGDLS and YYNGEE. The CDR3 totals 11 residues. In DNA form, the CDR3 reads TGTGCCAGCAGCGGGAGAGGAGGCTACACCTTC. Its protein is CASSGRGGYTF.

J is TRBJ2-1 and V is TRBV25-1, with no clear D. The length of the CDR3 is 18 residues. CDR1 MGHDK and CDR2 SYGVNS come from the germline V gene. V lost 0 bases and J lost 7, with 22 bases in between. The chain's CDR3 is CASSEYAQIEPSWNEQFF. DNA for the CDR3: TGTGCCAGCAGTGAATACGCCCAAATAGAACCCTCTTGGAATGAGCAGTTCTTC.

The CDR3 DNA reads as TGTGCCAGCAGGATTGGGACAGCATATGGCTACACCTTC. Amino acids: CASRIGTAYGYTF. This chain uses TRBV28 with TRBJ1-2, with 7 bases matching TRBD1. This CDR3 is 13 amino acids long. With 6 bases clipped from V and 5 bases from J, the junction kept 6 bases outside the gene matches. Germline V gene sequence: CDR1 MDHEN, CDR2 SYDVKM.

The chain is built from TRBV5-4 and TRBJ1-3; 12 nucleotides match TRBD1. Germline V gene data show CDR1 as SGHNT and CDR2 as YYREEE (reference sequence). V was clipped by 3 bases and J by 4 bases; unmatched bases: 8. CDR3 size: 17 residues. The DNA of the CDR3 is TGTGCCAGCAGCTCAACCCGGGACAGGGGGCGCGGAAACACCATATATTTT. This codes for CASSSTRDRGRGNTIYF.

The chain links TRBV2 to TRBJ1-2; D gene uncertain. The CDR3 runs 13 residues. Germline loops: CDR1 SNHLY, CDR2 FYNNEI. The germline V and J ends were trimmed by 4 bases and 3 bases, with 9 bases remaining between them. CDR3 DNA sequence: TGTGCCAGCAGTGTAGGTCTAGACTATGGCTACACCTTC. Its translation is CASSVGLDYGYTF. Using reference TRBV2 and TRBJ1-2 for the parts outside the CDR3, the full variable domain is EPEVTQTPSHQVTQMGQEVILRCVPISNHLYFYWYRQILGQKVEFLVSFYNNEISEKSEIFDDQFSVERPDGSNFTLKIRSTKLEDSAMYFCASSVGLDYGYTFGSGTRLTVV.

The chain uses TRBV6-4 and TRBJ1-4; a weak D match, TRBD1 (6 bases). The CDR3 spans 13 residues. The ends were cut back, 6 bases at V and 7 bases at J, with 12 bases in the middle. In germline, CDR1 is MRHNA, CDR2 SNTAGT. The CDR3 bases are TGTGCCAGCAGCCGCGAGACAGGTGAAAAACTGTTTTTT. Protein sequence: CASSRETGEKLFF.

This sequence joins TRBV19 and TRBJ1-1, with 8 bases that match TRBD1. Germline values: CDR1 LNHDA, CDR2 SQIVND (reference sequence). This CDR3 has 17 amino acids. Germline trimming cut 3 bases from V and 0 bases from J; bases unmatched to any gene: 9. CDR3 sequence (DNA): TGTGCCAGTAGTATGAGAGCCGGGACAGGAGTGAACACTGAAGCTTTCTTT. It specifies CASSMRAGTGVNTEAFF.

This clone was detected only a few times. The V gene is TRBV9, the J gene TRBJ2-1; D remains ambiguous. Trimming stripped 0 bases from V and 6 bases from J, with 7 bases between. The CDR3 consists of 13 residues. Germline CDR1 reads SGDLS; CDR2 reads YYNGEE. Written as DNA, the CDR3 is TGTGCCAGCAGCGTAGCTCTTCTCAATGAGCAGTTCTTC. Translating gives CASSVALLNEQFF.

Only one count was recorded for this clone. The V gene is TRBV4-1, the J gene TRBJ2-3; 15 bases match TRBD2. The V segment lost 5 bases and the J segment 6 bases; nucleotides outside the gene matches: 6. The CDR3 sequence is 16 residues long. CDR1 is MGHRA, CDR2 YSYEKL, per germline. In nucleotides, the CDR3 is TGCGCCAGCAGCTTCGGACTAGCGGGGGGGCTTGATACGCAGTATTTT. Translated, it gives CASSFGLAGGLDTQYF.

This chain uses TRBV4-1 with TRBJ2-1; the D gene is possibly TRBD1 (6 bases). There are 15 residues in the CDR3. Per the germline V gene, CDR1 is MGHRA and CDR2 is YSYEKL. Trimming removed 2 bases at V and 7 bases at J, with 15 bases between. The CDR3 loop reads CASSQMGARENEQFF. The DNA of the CDR3 is TGCGCCAGCAGCCAAATGGGGGCACGGGAAAATGAGCAGTTCTTC.

The rearrangement uses TRBV6-1 and TRBJ1-2, with a tentative D call TRBD1 (6 bases). From germline, CDR1 is MNHNS and CDR2 SASEGT. The germline V and J ends were trimmed by 1 base and 0 bases, with 18 bases remaining between them. CDR3 size: 18 residues. For the CDR3, the DNA is TGTGCCAGCAGTGAAGACCTGTTCTGGGACACGACTAACTATGGCTACACCTTC. Translation gives CASSEDLFWDTTNYGYTF.

The V and J genes are TRBV18 and TRBJ2-7, with a weak D call TRBD2 (6 bases). The CDR3 extends over 14 amino acids. CDR1 KGHSH and CDR2 LQKENI come from the germline V gene. V was clipped by 2 bases and J by 5 bases, with 13 bases between them. Here the CDR3 DNA reads TGTGCCAGCTCACCAATGGAGGGAATCAACGAGCAGTACTTC. Protein: CASSPMEGINEQYF.

The table lists this clone with a count of one. The chain employs TRBV4-1 and TRBJ2-5; D may be TRBD1 (6 bases). The V end lost 0 bases, the J end lost 4 bases, and 9 bases lay between the germline ends. The CDR3 is 14 residues long. Germline CDR1 MGHRA, CDR2 YSYEKL. CDR3 loop: CASSQEGARETQYF. The DNA of the CDR3 is TGCGCCAGCAGCCAAGAGGGGGCGAGAGAGACCCAGTACTTC.

V is TRBV6-6 and J is TRBJ1-6; D gene uncertain. This CDR3 is 15 amino acids long. Germline V gives CDR1 MNHNY, CDR2 SVGAGI (reference sequence). The V and J ends lost 10 bases and 2 bases respectively, with 15 bases between them. The chain's CDR3 is CATFLFAPYNSPLHF. CDR3 bases: TGTGCCACCTTCCTCTTCGCGCCCTATAATTCACCCCTCCACTTT.

The rearrangement links TRBV4-1 to TRBJ2-3; a possible D gene is TRBD2 (5 bases). CDR1 is MGHRA, CDR2 YSYEKL, per germline. The V end was cut by 4 bases, the J end by 1 base, with 21 bases between. CDR3 length: 18 amino acids. The CDR3 nucleotides read TGCGCCAGCAGCCCAGGCACTAGTTTTGAGGCTGGCACAGATACGCAGTATTTT. Amino acid sequence: CASSPGTSFEAGTDTQYF.

The V and J genes are TRBV28 and TRBJ1-4; weak D call: TRBD1 (5 bases). V lost 1 base to trimming and J lost 8 bases, with 17 bases between them. This CDR3 is 16 amino acids long. Germline V gene data show CDR1 as MDHEN and CDR2 as SYDVKM. CDR3 protein: CASSLSVQGLREKLFF. The CDR3 region has the DNA TGTGCCAGCAGTTTATCGGTCCAGGGCCTGCGCGAAAAACTGTTTTTT.

The rearrangement uses TRBV25-1 and TRBJ1-4; 8 bases are shared with TRBD1. The germline V gene encodes CDR1 MGHDK and CDR2 SYGVNS. This CDR3 is 15 amino acids long. With 3 bases clipped from V and 8 bases from J, the junction kept 8 bases outside the gene matches. Here the CDR3 reads CASSEGQGTGEKLFF. CDR3 in DNA: TGTGCCAGCAGTGAGGGTCAGGGGACAGGAGAAAAACTGTTTTTT.